This T cell receptor beta chain was retrieved from a study of shared T cell receptors in the human thymus. This CDR3 is 15 amino acids long. The V and J ends lost 6 bases and 3 bases respectively, with 18 bases between them. The germline V gene has CDR1 SGHRS and CDR2 YFSETQ. This table comes from immunoSEQ multiplex PCR, and its TCRdb copy is limited to in-frame clones, with some not included. This repertoire shows roughly 710,000 clones, 80% to 90% found once; its top ten account for roughly 0.01%. These data are also associated with another study on human thymus T cells. That publication notes: Congenital heart defects were the reason for the corrective surgery that the donors, healthy Finnish infants, were having. The source of the thymus tissue was resections taken during corrective heart surgery. In thymic and blood repertoires alike, V and J usage looked biased. Related studies noted strongly shared thymic repertoires across unrelated people.

The specimen was thymocytes. V is TRBV5-1 and J is TRBJ1-1, with TRBD1 as a possible D gene (5 bases). The sequence was obtained from a girl in the first two years of life with a congenital heart defect. CDR3 sequence (DNA): TGCGCCAGCACCCCGCGTAGGGGAATTGACACTGAAGCTTTCTTT. Its translation is CASTPRRGIDTEAFF.